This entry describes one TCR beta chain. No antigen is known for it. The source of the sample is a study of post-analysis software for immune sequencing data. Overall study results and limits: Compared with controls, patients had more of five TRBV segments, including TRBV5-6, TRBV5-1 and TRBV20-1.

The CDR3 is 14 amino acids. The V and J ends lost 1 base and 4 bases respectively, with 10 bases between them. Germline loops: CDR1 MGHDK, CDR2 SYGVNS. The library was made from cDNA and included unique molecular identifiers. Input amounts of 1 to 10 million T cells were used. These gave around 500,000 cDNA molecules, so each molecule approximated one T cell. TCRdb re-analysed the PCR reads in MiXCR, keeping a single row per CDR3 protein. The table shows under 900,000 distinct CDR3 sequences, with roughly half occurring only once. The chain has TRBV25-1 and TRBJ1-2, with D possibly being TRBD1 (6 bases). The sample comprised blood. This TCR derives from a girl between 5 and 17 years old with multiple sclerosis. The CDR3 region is CASSEWGRGYGYTF. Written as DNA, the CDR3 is TGTGCCAGCAGTGAATGGGGCAGGGGCTATGGCTACACCTTC.